These T cell receptor beta chains were read from a single sample in a study of blood T cell repertoires in COVID-19. Assay: immunoSEQ multiplex PCR; the TCRdb copy retains only in-frame clones and omits some. In the table there are roughly 310,000 clones, 90% of which are singletons. Sequenced input: peripheral blood. The receptors stem from a woman under 40 with COVID-19, enrolled during active disease. Both conserved end residues are part of each CDR3. D genes are given only for firm matches. Size is omitted from some rows. Given values are once, few, many or a class for expanded clones.

CDR3 DNA: TGTGCCAGCTCACCCCGGACATCCGCCGTCTCTCTCCAAGAGACCCAGTACTTC; CDR3 protein: CASSPRTSAVSLQETQYF; clone size: NA; V gene: TRBV18; D gene: NA; J gene: TRBJ2-5
CDR3 DNA: TGTGCCAGCAGCCATACTAGCGGAGGCTACGAGCAGTACTTC; CDR3 protein: CASSHTSGGYEQYF; clone size: NA; V gene: TRBV3-1/TRBV3-2; D gene: TRBD2; J gene: TRBJ2-7
CDR3 DNA: TGTGCCAGCAGCCACACCGGGTCCCCCGCAACTTTCTTT; CDR3 protein: CASSHTGSPATFF; clone size: NA; V gene: TRBV14; D gene: NA; J gene: TRBJ1-1
CDR3 DNA: TGTGCCAGCAGTTACGGGACAGGGTACTATGGCTACACCTTC; CDR3 protein: CASSYGTGYYGYTF; clone size: NA; V gene: TRBV6-5; D gene: TRBD1; J gene: TRBJ1-2
CDR3 DNA: TGTGCCAGTAGTAGGCCGGCGCTAGCTAACTATGGCTACACCTTC; CDR3 protein: CASSRPALANYGYTF; clone size: NA; V gene: TRBV19; D gene: NA; J gene: TRBJ1-2
CDR3 DNA: TGTGCCAGCAGCTTAGTGGTTAGGGGCTACGAGCAGTACTTC; CDR3 protein: CASSLVVRGYEQYF; clone size: NA; V gene: TRBV11-3; D gene: NA; J gene: TRBJ2-7
CDR3 DNA: TGTGCCAGCAGCCAGGGGTCAAACACCGGGGAGCTGTTTTTT; CDR3 protein: CASSQGSNTGELFF; clone size: NA; V gene: TRBV27; D gene: NA; J gene: TRBJ2-2
CDR3 DNA: TGTGCCAGCAGTGAAGGTAGTAATGAAAAACTGTTTTTT; CDR3 protein: CASSEGSNEKLFF; clone size: NA; V gene: TRBV6-1; D gene: NA; J gene: TRBJ1-4
CDR3 DNA: TGCGCCAGCAGCGGGGATTCTAGCGGGGCGAACACCGGGGAGCTGTTTTTT; CDR3 protein: CASSGDSSGANTGELFF; clone size: once; V gene: TRBV5-1; D gene: TRBD2; J gene: TRBJ2-2
CDR3 DNA: TGCGCCAGCGAATCCCCTCCGGGGGAGCAGTACTTC; CDR3 protein: CASESPPGEQYF; clone size: NA; V gene: TRBV5-1; D gene: NA; J gene: TRBJ2-7
CDR3 DNA: TGTGCCAGCAGCGTAGCCAGTACGATAATCTACGAGCAGTACTTC; CDR3 protein: CASSVASTIIYEQYF; clone size: NA; V gene: TRBV9; D gene: NA; J gene: TRBJ2-7
CDR3 DNA: TGTGCCAGCAGCCAACCTATTGGAAACACCATATATTTT; CDR3 protein: CASSQPIGNTIYF; clone size: NA; V gene: TRBV3-1/TRBV3-2; D gene: NA; J gene: TRBJ1-3
CDR3 DNA: TGCGCCAGCAGCTTGGGGACAGGGTCCGACCCGGGATTTGGCTACACCTTC; CDR3 protein: CASSLGTGSDPGFGYTF; clone size: NA; V gene: TRBV5-1; D gene: TRBD1; J gene: TRBJ1-2
CDR3 DNA: TGTGCCAGCAGTTTCAGCCTAGCGGCATACGAGCAGTACTTC; CDR3 protein: CASSFSLAAYEQYF; clone size: NA; V gene: TRBV28; D gene: TRBD2; J gene: TRBJ2-7
CDR3 DNA: TGTGCCAGCAGCTTAGACCCCGGGAGTCCCTACGAGCAGTACTTC; CDR3 protein: CASSLDPGSPYEQYF; clone size: NA; V gene: TRBV7-2; D gene: NA; J gene: TRBJ2-7
CDR3 DNA: TGTGCCTGGATGGGGCGGGGATCCTACGAGCAGTACTTC; CDR3 protein: CAWMGRGSYEQYF; clone size: NA; V gene: TRBV30; D gene: NA; J gene: TRBJ2-7
CDR3 DNA: TGTGCCAGCAGTGAAGGGACTGGAACAGATACGCAGTATTTT; CDR3 protein: CASSEGTGTDTQYF; clone size: NA; V gene: TRBV2; D gene: NA; J gene: TRBJ2-3
CDR3 DNA: TGTGCCAGCAGCTTAGTGACAGGGGGCACAGGGGAGCTGTTTTTT; CDR3 protein: CASSLVTGGTGELFF; clone size: NA; V gene: TRBV7-6; D gene: TRBD1; J gene: TRBJ2-2
CDR3 DNA: TGTGCCAGTAGTATAGGTCCAGGGCAGTCGGAGACCCAGTACTTC; CDR3 protein: CASSIGPGQSETQYF; clone size: NA; V gene: TRBV19; D gene: NA; J gene: TRBJ2-5
CDR3 DNA: TGTGCCAGCAGTTTAGGCTTCTCGAACACTGAAGCTTTCTTT; CDR3 protein: CASSLGFSNTEAFF; clone size: few; V gene: TRBV27; D gene: NA; J gene: TRBJ1-1
CDR3 DNA: TGTGCCAGTAGTATAGATATCGGGGGTTGGGAGCAGTACTTC; CDR3 protein: CASSIDIGGWEQYF; clone size: once; V gene: TRBV19; D gene: NA; J gene: TRBJ2-7
CDR3 DNA: TGTGCCAGTAGTATAAATTGGCAGACTAGCTCCTACGAGCAGTACTTC; CDR3 protein: CASSINWQTSSYEQYF; clone size: NA; V gene: TRBV19; D gene: NA; J gene: TRBJ2-7
CDR3 DNA: TGTGCCAGCAGCTTAGGGGGCGGGAGGGCCTCAGATACGCAGTATTTT; CDR3 protein: CASSLGGGRASDTQYF; clone size: NA; V gene: TRBV7-7; D gene: TRBD2; J gene: TRBJ2-3
CDR3 DNA: TGTGCCAGCAAATTCGGGACAGGGATTATGAGTGAAGCTTTCTTT; CDR3 protein: CASKFGTGIMSEAFF; clone size: NA; V gene: TRBV6-6; D gene: TRBD1; J gene: TRBJ1-1
CDR3 DNA: TGTGCCAGCAGCCGGACTAGCGGGGGCCAAGATACGCAGTATTTT; CDR3 protein: CASSRTSGGQDTQYF; clone size: NA; V gene: TRBV7-2; D gene: TRBD2; J gene: TRBJ2-3
CDR3 DNA: TGTGCCAGCAGCGTCGGGGGTCTAATGGTTAATTCACCCCTCCACTTT; CDR3 protein: CASSVGGLMVNSPLHF; clone size: NA; V gene: TRBV9; D gene: NA; J gene: TRBJ1-6
CDR3 DNA: TGTGCCAGCAGTACCCTCCCGGGACATCAGTACGAGCAGTACTTC; CDR3 protein: CASSTLPGHQYEQYF; clone size: NA; V gene: TRBV6-5; D gene: NA; J gene: TRBJ2-7
CDR3 DNA: TGTGCCAGCAGCCTGGGACAGGGCGACACTGAAGCTTTCTTT; CDR3 protein: CASSLGQGDTEAFF; clone size: once; V gene: TRBV3-1/TRBV3-2; D gene: TRBD1; J gene: TRBJ1-1
CDR3 DNA: TGTGCCACCGGGGGACTAGCGGGAGTGCGGGAGTATTTT; CDR3 protein: CATGGLAGVREYF; clone size: NA; V gene: TRBV10-3; D gene: TRBD2; J gene: TRBJ2-3
CDR3 DNA: TGCGCCAGCAGACTGGACAGGAACACTGAAGCTTTCTTT; CDR3 protein: CASRLDRNTEAFF; clone size: NA; V gene: TRBV5-1; D gene: NA; J gene: TRBJ1-1
CDR3 DNA: TGTGCCACCAAAGGAGGCGACTCTGGGGCCAACGTCCTGACTTTC; CDR3 protein: CATKGGDSGANVLTF; clone size: once; V gene: TRBV15; D gene: NA; J gene: TRBJ2-6
CDR3 DNA: TGTGCCAGTAGTATCAGAAGCTCTCCAGGTTATGGCTACACCTTC; CDR3 protein: CASSIRSSPGYGYTF; clone size: NA; V gene: TRBV19; D gene: NA; J gene: TRBJ1-2
CDR3 DNA: TGCGCCAGCAGCCCCGGGAATGTGGCTAGCGGGATTCTAGATACGCAGTATTTT; CDR3 protein: CASSPGNVASGILDTQYF; clone size: NA; V gene: TRBV5-1; D gene: TRBD2; J gene: TRBJ2-3
CDR3 DNA: TGTGCCAGCAGCCGGGGTAATTCACCCCTCCACTTT; CDR3 protein: CASSRGNSPLHF; clone size: NA; V gene: TRBV7-9; D gene: NA; J gene: TRBJ1-6
CDR3 DNA: TGTGCCACCAGTGATGGGAGTCAGGGGTTTTGGGAGCAGTTCTTC; CDR3 protein: CATSDGSQGFWEQFF; clone size: NA; V gene: TRBV24-1; D gene: NA; J gene: TRBJ2-1
CDR3 DNA: TGTGCCAGCAGTTTCTGGACTAGCGGCTCCTACAATGAGCAGTTCTTC; CDR3 protein: CASSFWTSGSYNEQFF; clone size: NA; V gene: TRBV27; D gene: TRBD2; J gene: TRBJ2-1
CDR3 DNA: TGTGCCAGCAGCTTAACCCCCGGACTAGCGGGAGACAATGAGCAGTTCTTC; CDR3 protein: CASSLTPGLAGDNEQFF; clone size: NA; V gene: TRBV7-3; D gene: TRBD2; J gene: TRBJ2-1
CDR3 DNA: TGTGCCAGCAGGGGGAGAAAGACAACTAATGAAAAACTGTTTTTT; CDR3 protein: CASRGRKTTNEKLFF; clone size: once; V gene: TRBV27; D gene: NA; J gene: TRBJ1-4
CDR3 DNA: TGTGCCAGCAGCTCGTGGAACAGGAATATGAACACTGAAGCTTTCTTT; CDR3 protein: CASSSWNRNMNTEAFF; clone size: NA; V gene: TRBV5-6; D gene: NA; J gene: TRBJ1-1
CDR3 DNA: TGCGCCAGCAGCTTGGTACAGACACAGATGAACACTGAAGCTTTCTTT; CDR3 protein: CASSLVQTQMNTEAFF; clone size: NA; V gene: TRBV5-1; D gene: NA; J gene: TRBJ1-1
CDR3 DNA: TGTGCCAGCAGTTCCCAGACAGGCGACAATCAGCCCCAGCATTTT; CDR3 protein: CASSSQTGDNQPQHF; clone size: NA; V gene: TRBV27; D gene: NA; J gene: TRBJ1-5
CDR3 DNA: TGCGCCAGCAGCTTCGGACAGGGACAAGAGACCCAGTACTTC; CDR3 protein: CASSFGQGQETQYF; clone size: NA; V gene: TRBV5-1; D gene: TRBD1; J gene: TRBJ2-5
CDR3 DNA: TGCGCCAGCAGCCAAGATCTGTCGGGACTAGCGTCGGGGGAGCTGTTTTTT; CDR3 protein: CASSQDLSGLASGELFF; clone size: NA; V gene: TRBV4-1; D gene: TRBD2; J gene: TRBJ2-2
CDR3 DNA: TGTGCCAGCAGTTCCTCCAGACTAGCGGGAGGCTACAATGAGCAGTTCTTC; CDR3 protein: CASSSSRLAGGYNEQFF; clone size: NA; V gene: TRBV27; D gene: TRBD2; J gene: TRBJ2-1
CDR3 DNA: TGTGCCAGCAGCTTTGCACAGGGGGGTTTTTCTAGCACAGATACGCAGTATTTT; CDR3 protein: CASSFAQGGFSSTDTQYF; clone size: few; V gene: TRBV7-8; D gene: TRBD1; J gene: TRBJ2-3
CDR3 DNA: TGTGCCAGCTCACCGCGACAGGCCCAAGAGACCCAGTACTTC; CDR3 protein: CASSPRQAQETQYF; clone size: NA; V gene: TRBV18; D gene: NA; J gene: TRBJ2-5
CDR3 DNA: TGTGCCAGTAGATCCTCCGGGAGCTCTGGGGCCAACGTCCTGACTTTC; CDR3 protein: CASRSSGSSGANVLTF; clone size: NA; V gene: TRBV19; D gene: NA; J gene: TRBJ2-6
CDR3 DNA: TGTGCCAGCAGTTACTCGGCAGGGAAACTGTTTTTT; CDR3 protein: CASSYSAGKLFF; clone size: NA; V gene: TRBV6-5; D gene: NA; J gene: TRBJ1-4
CDR3 DNA: TGTGCCAGCAGCCAATCCTCTGAAGCTTTCTTT; CDR3 protein: CASSQSSEAFF; clone size: NA; V gene: TRBV3-1/TRBV3-2; D gene: NA; J gene: TRBJ1-1
CDR3 DNA: TGTGCCAGCAGTTCCCCCGGGGAGGTGGGATATACGCAGTATTTT; CDR3 protein: CASSSPGEVGYTQYF; clone size: few; V gene: TRBV28; D gene: NA; J gene: TRBJ2-3
CDR3 DNA: TGTGCCAGCAGTCCCCTAGTAGGGAGTACCAACAATGAGCAGTTCTTC; CDR3 protein: CASSPLVGSTNNEQFF; clone size: NA; V gene: TRBV27; D gene: NA; J gene: TRBJ2-1
CDR3 DNA: TGTGCCAGCAGCTTAGTCCCCGGGGTAAGCACTGAAGCTTTCTTT; CDR3 protein: CASSLVPGVSTEAFF; clone size: NA; V gene: TRBV11-2; D gene: NA; J gene: TRBJ1-1
CDR3 DNA: TGTGCCAGCAGCCCTCAGGGAGAGACCCAGTACTTC; CDR3 protein: CASSPQGETQYF; clone size: NA; V gene: TRBV9; D gene: NA; J gene: TRBJ2-5
CDR3 DNA: TGTGCCAGCAGCGCACTCGGTCGGGTTACGCAGTATTTT; CDR3 protein: CASSALGRVTQYF; clone size: NA; V gene: TRBV9; D gene: NA; J gene: TRBJ2-3
CDR3 DNA: TGTGCCTGGAGGAAAGAGGGATCGTCTCTATACTTC; CDR3 protein: CAWRKEGSSLYF; clone size: NA; V gene: TRBV30; D gene: NA; J gene: TRBJ2-7
CDR3 DNA: TGTGCCAGCAGCCAGGGATCTGGAAACACCATATATTTT; CDR3 protein: CASSQGSGNTIYF; clone size: NA; V gene: TRBV7-9; D gene: NA; J gene: TRBJ1-3
CDR3 DNA: TGTGCCAGCAGTTTAAGAGGGAGGGGAAACATTCAGTACTTC; CDR3 protein: CASSLRGRGNIQYF; clone size: NA; V gene: TRBV27; D gene: TRBD2; J gene: TRBJ2-4
CDR3 DNA: TGTGCCAGTAGTCTACGACAGGGAGACTCTAACTATGGCTACACCTTC; CDR3 protein: CASSLRQGDSNYGYTF; clone size: NA; V gene: TRBV19; D gene: TRBD1; J gene: TRBJ1-2
CDR3 DNA: TGTGCCAGCGCCACGGGACAGCGGGTACACACAGATACGCAGTATTTT; CDR3 protein: CASATGQRVHTDTQYF; clone size: NA; V gene: TRBV27; D gene: NA; J gene: TRBJ2-3